Detailed here is one TCR beta chain. The data stem from a study of preoperative IRX-2 immunotherapy in early breast cancer. Treatment reported: preoperative locoregional IRX-2 cytokine immunotherapy. Preoperative locoregional IRX-2 cytokine immunotherapy was tested in the phase Ib source study. Method: immunoSEQ multiplex PCR; TCRdb's copy keeps in-frame clones and lacks some. The profile shows over 20,000 clones, around four fifths of them singletons. The V end was cut by 0 bases, the J end by 0 bases, with 15 bases between. The CDR3 is 17 residues long. Germline CDR1 reads SGDLS; CDR2 reads YYNGEE. The source material was lymph node tissue, sampled after IRX-2 immunotherapy. The V call is TRBV9, the J call TRBJ1-1; D is unclear. The sequence was obtained from a human donor with breast cancer. CDR3 DNA: TGTGCCAGCAGCGTAGTTATCACATTGGGGATGAACACTGAAGCTTTCTTT. It is translated as CASSVVITLGMNTEAFF.